One and the same sample provided the 31 T cell receptor beta chains below, sequenced in a study of OX40 agonist ivuxolimab in advanced cancers. Sequenced by immunoSEQ multiplex PCR; TCRdb stores in-frame clones only, minus some. The sample consists of more than 40,000 clones, roughly 90% of them appearing once. Source: CD4+ or CD8+ T cells sorted from blood, taken in a trial of the OX40 agonist ivuxolimab. These receptor sequences come from an adult with an advanced solid tumor such as melanoma, head and neck, liver or kidney cancer.

The chain carries TRBV9 and TRBJ1-5; D unclear. The CDR3 sequence is 12 residues long. Germline assignment: CDR1 SGDLS and CDR2 YYNGEE. The V end was cut by 7 bases, the J end by 5 bases, with 10 bases between. The CDR3 reads CASGVGDQPQHF. CDR3 coding DNA: TGTGCCAGCGGGGTTGGGGATCAGCCCCAGCATTTT.

V gene TRBV11-2 combines with J gene TRBJ2-7; 8 bases line up with TRBD2. V was pared by 1 base and J by 6 bases, with 11 bases of the junction left unmatched. CDR1 and CDR2 from the germline V gene are SGHAT and FQNNGV. CDR3 size: 16 residues. CDR3 sequence: CASSLVSGGRSCEQYV. The CDR3 DNA follows: TGTGCCAGCAGCTTAGTGTCGGGGGGGCGTTCATGCGAGCAGTACGTC.

The rearrangement joins TRBV6-6 to TRBJ1-1; D gene ambiguous. The CDR3 totals 15 residues. Germline CDR1 and CDR2: MNHNY and SVGAGI (reference sequence). V lost 2 bases to trimming and J lost 0 bases, with 10 bases between them. The CDR3 loop is CASSYGPWVNTEAFF. The CDR3 DNA sequence: TGTGCCAGCAGTTACGGGCCGTGGGTGAACACTGAAGCTTTCTTT.

The chain recombines TRBV15 with TRBJ2-5; TRBD2 matches 8 bases. Germline CDR1 is LNHNV and CDR2 is YYDKDF (reference sequence). The CDR3 runs 17 residues. Trimming cost V 0 bases and J 7 bases; bases outside gene matches: 13. The CDR3 DNA is TGTGCCACCAGCAGAGATCTGCGGGAGGACCTCTTTGGGACCCAGTACTTC. Protein: CATSRDLREDLFGTQYF.

This chain joins TRBV19 and TRBJ2-1; 8 bases agree with TRBD2. After removal of 3 bases from V and 4 bases from J, the junction contained 5 bases not matched to a gene. The germline gives CDR1 LNHDA, CDR2 SQIVND (reference sequence). There are 15 residues in the CDR3. This CDR3 reads CASSITSGAYNEQFF. The DNA for the CDR3 is TGTGCCAGTAGTATTACTAGCGGAGCATACAATGAGCAGTTCTTC. The complete variable domain, with remaining parts taken from reference TRBV19 and TRBJ2-1, reads DGGITQSPKYLFRKEGQNVTLSCEQNLNHDAMYWYRQDPGQGLRLIYYSQIVNDFQKGDIAEGYSVSREKKESFPLTVTSAQKNPTAFYLCASSITSGAYNEQFFGPGTRLTVL.

The rearrangement joins TRBV28 to TRBJ2-5, with D uncertain. The tail of the sequence fits TRBJ2-7 better, so the J call may be wrong. CDR3 length: 14 amino acids. Germline CDR1 MDHEN, CDR2 SYDVKM. The CDR3 DNA is TGTGCCAGCAGTTTGCGTCAGCACTACTACGAGCAGTACTTC. The encoded protein is CASSLRQHYYEQYF.

This chain links TRBV14 with TRBJ1-1; tentative D call: TRBD1 (6 bases). Germline V gene lookup returns CDR1 SGHDN and CDR2 FVKESK. Trimming left V 0 bases short and J 5 bases short, with 10 bases between. The length of the CDR3 is 14 residues. The CDR3 reads CASSQDVTGTEAFF. The CDR3 region has the DNA TGTGCCAGCAGCCAAGATGTGACAGGTACTGAAGCTTTCTTT.

The genes are TRBV4-3 and TRBJ2-5, with 9 positions matching TRBD2. TRBJ2-7 explains the end of the DNA better; the J call may be wrong. Germline CDR1 is LGHNA and CDR2 is YSLEER. The CDR3 runs 16 residues. Here the CDR3 DNA reads TGCGCCAGCAGCCAAGAAGCGGCGGGAGGGGTCTACGAGCAGTACTTC. Translating it yields CASSQEAAGGVYEQYF.

V gene TRBV4-1 combines with J gene TRBJ1-4; D is undetermined. CDR1 is MGHRA and CDR2 is YSYEKL in the germline V gene. There are 15 residues in the CDR3. The ends were cut back, 7 bases at V and 8 bases at J, with 20 bases in the middle. The CDR3 protein is CASTTVGGLDEKLFF. The CDR3 DNA reads as TGCGCCAGCACCACGGTTGGAGGGTTGGACGAAAAACTGTTTTTT.

This chain uses TRBV11-2 with TRBJ1-4; D gene ambiguous. V lost 3 bases and J lost 8, with 16 bases in between. There are 15 residues in the CDR3. Germline CDR1 reads SGHAT; CDR2 reads FQNNGV. The CDR3 DNA is TGTGCCAGCAGCTTCCGAGATAAGGCGTTAGAAAAACTGTTTTTT. As protein: CASSFRDKALEKLFF.

V gene TRBV7-2 combines with J gene TRBJ2-1; 12 nucleotides match TRBD2. Germline V gene sequence: CDR1 SGHTA, CDR2 FQGNSA. This CDR3 region has 18 residues. Trimming took 1 base from V and 7 from J; bases not matched to a gene: 11. CDR3 coding DNA: TGTGCCAGCAGCTTAGAGTGGCTAGCGGGGGGGCCTGGGAATGAGCAGTTCTTC. The encoded protein is CASSLEWLAGGPGNEQFF.

The genes are TRBV13 and TRBJ1-1, with D unclear. The CDR3 loop spans 13 amino acids. Germline V gene sequence: CDR1 PRHDT, CDR2 FYEKMQ (reference sequence). The V end lost 0 bases, the J end lost 3 bases, and 5 bases lay between the germline ends. The CDR3 reads CASSLGVDTEAFF. The CDR3 DNA reads as TGTGCCAGCAGCTTAGGAGTTGACACTGAAGCTTTCTTT.

The chain carries TRBV14 and TRBJ2-2, with TRBD1 matching over 8 bases. The ends lost 4 bases at V and 0 bases at J; junction bases unmatched: 10. The CDR3 sequence is 18 residues long. Germline CDR1 and CDR2: SGHDN and FVKESK. The chain's CDR3 is CASSPATGDPANTGELFF. The DNA for the CDR3 is TGTGCCAGCAGCCCAGCGACAGGGGACCCCGCGAACACCGGGGAGCTGTTTTTT. The entire variable domain, with the rest obtained from reference TRBV14 and TRBJ2-2, is as follows: EAGVTQFPSHSVIEKGQTVTLRCDPISGHDNLYWYRRVMGKEIKFLLHFVKESKQDESGMPNNRFLAERTGGTYSTLKVQPAELEDSGVYFCASSPATGDPANTGELFFGEGSRLTVL.

The rearrangement joins TRBV6-5 to TRBJ2-5; D may be TRBD2 (6 bases). CDR1 and CDR2 from the germline V gene are MNHEY and SVGAGI. The germline V and J ends were trimmed by 4 bases and 0 bases, with 9 bases remaining between them. CDR3 length: 14 residues. In nucleotides, the CDR3 is TGTGCCAGCAGTTGGAGGGGCTACCAAGAGACCCAGTACTTC. Translating gives CASSWRGYQETQYF.

The rearrangement joins TRBV19 to TRBJ2-1; D ambiguous. The germline gives CDR1 LNHDA, CDR2 SQIVND (reference sequence). V was cut by 5 bases and J by 5 bases, with 7 bases left in between. This CDR3 has 12 residues. CDR3 region: CASSLYNNEQFF. The DNA for the CDR3 is TGTGCCAGTAGTCTCTATAACAATGAGCAGTTCTTC. The variable domain in full, with the rest retrieved from reference TRBV19 and TRBJ2-1, is DGGITQSPKYLFRKEGQNVTLSCEQNLNHDAMYWYRQDPGQGLRLIYYSQIVNDFQKGDIAEGYSVSREKKESFPLTVTSAQKNPTAFYLCASSLYNNEQFFGPGTRLTVL.

The V gene is TRBV25-1, the J gene TRBJ1-1; D call uncertain. V dropped 2 bases and J dropped 1 base, with 5 bases sitting between them. The CDR3 length is 13 residues. Per the germline V gene, CDR1 is MGHDK and CDR2 is SYGVNS. CDR3 DNA sequence: TGTGCCAGCAGTGAAAGATGGAACACTGAAGCTTTCTTT. Translation gives CASSERWNTEAFF. Full variable domain (rest looked up from reference TRBV25-1 and TRBJ1-1): EADIYQTPRYLVIGTGKKITLECSQTMGHDKMYWYQQDPGMELHLIHYSYGVNSTEKGDLSSESTVSRIRTEHFPLTLESARPSHTSQYLCASSERWNTEAFFGQGTRLTVV.

The gene calls are TRBV28 and TRBJ2-7; 9 bases fit TRBD1. V lost 7 bases to trimming and J lost 1 base; unmatched junction nucleotides: 8. Per germline, CDR1 MDHEN and CDR2 SYDVKM. The CDR3 sequence is 15 residues long. The CDR3 DNA is TGTGCCAGCACCTACGGTGGGACAGGGTCCTACGAGCAGTACTTC. The encoded protein is CASTYGGTGSYEQYF. The complete variable domain, with remaining parts taken from reference TRBV28 and TRBJ2-7, reads DVKVTQSSRYLVKRTGEKVFLECVQDMDHENMFWYRQDPGLGLRLIYFSYDVKMKEKGDIPEGYSVSREKKERFSLILESASTNQTSMYLCASTYGGTGSYEQYFGPGTRLTVT.

The J gene is TRBJ2-3, the V gene TRBV19; 12 bases align to TRBD2. The trim removed 3 bases at V and 2 bases at J, leaving 12 bases unmatched. Germline CDR1 and CDR2: LNHDA and SQIVND (reference sequence). CDR3 length equals 19 residues. The CDR3 region is CASSILPATSGSITDTQYF. The CDR3 DNA reads as TGTGCCAGTAGTATTCTTCCCGCGACTAGCGGGAGTATCACAGATACGCAGTATTTT.

The chain recombines TRBV9 with TRBJ2-7, with a possible D match to TRBD2 (5 bases). The germline V gene has CDR1 SGDLS and CDR2 YYNGEE. Trimming removed 0 bases from V and 3 bases from J, with 13 bases in between. The CDR3 length is 15 residues. This chain's CDR3 is CASSVEASTLYEQYF. CDR3 bases: TGTGCCAGCAGCGTAGAGGCTAGCACCCTCTACGAGCAGTACTTC.

A word on this clone: Other nucleotide sequences from this sample produce the same CDR3. The chain uses TRBV9 and TRBJ2-2; D call uncertain. The CDR3 consists of 13 residues. Trimming removed 0 bases from V and 6 bases from J, with 6 bases in between. The germline gives CDR1 SGDLS, CDR2 YYNGEE. DNA for the CDR3: TGTGCCAGCAGCGTAGGACCCCCCGGGGAGCTGTTTTTT. As protein: CASSVGPPGELFF.

The chain joins TRBV15 to TRBJ1-2, with TRBD1 matching over 7 bases. The ends lost 1 base at V and 4 bases at J; junction bases unmatched: 9. There are 16 residues in the CDR3. Germline V gives CDR1 LNHNV, CDR2 YYDKDF (reference sequence). CDR3: CATSRAGQSNSYGYTF. CDR3 in DNA: TGTGCCACCAGCAGAGCGGGACAGTCGAACTCCTATGGCTACACCTTC.

This rearrangement joins TRBV4-2 to TRBJ2-2, with 8 bases fitting TRBD1. V lost 0 bases, J lost 4 bases, and 7 bases stayed unmatched. CDR3 length: 17 amino acids. Germline V gene sequence: CDR1 LGHNA, CDR2 YNFKEQ. The CDR3 DNA reads TGTGCCAGCAGCCAAGATGTCCAGGGGGCGCCCACCGGGGAGCTGTTTTTT. It specifies CASSQDVQGAPTGELFF.

This clone came up a few times. The chain has TRBV27 and TRBJ1-5; D is unresolved. Germline values: CDR1 MNHEY, CDR2 SMNVEV (reference sequence). This CDR3 is built from 15 residues. Trimming removed 4 bases at V and 0 bases at J, with 10 bases between. CDR3 sequence (DNA): TGTGCCAGCAGTTACCATAATTTTAGCAATCAGCCCCAGCATTTT. Translation gives CASSYHNFSNQPQHF.

The chain has TRBV27 and TRBJ2-7; D is ambiguous. This CDR3 is built from 15 residues. V shed 1 base and J shed 1 base, with 11 bases lying between them. Germline CDR1 reads MNHEY; CDR2 reads SMNVEV (reference sequence). DNA of the CDR3: TGTGCCAGCAGTTTATGGGCAGGAACTTCCTACGAGCAGTACTTC. It is translated as CASSLWAGTSYEQYF.

The chain carries TRBV6-5 and TRBJ2-7; 8 bases are shared with TRBD1. V shed 5 bases, J shed 6 bases, and the junction held 12 bases outside the gene matches. CDR1 is MNHEY, CDR2 SVGAGI, per germline. This CDR3 contains 15 residues. CDR3: CASSVESGTGREQYV. CDR3 coding DNA: TGTGCCAGCAGTGTGGAATCAGGGACAGGTCGCGAGCAGTACGTC.

The chain joins TRBV5-4 to TRBJ2-7, with D possibly TRBD2 on 6 matching bases. V was pared by 5 bases and J by 4 bases, with 19 bases between. Germline V gives CDR1 SGHNT, CDR2 YYREEE (reference sequence). CDR3 size: 15 residues. The CDR3, as DNA: TGTGCCAGCAGGACATCGGGACTGGACCCTTACGAGCAGTACTTC. This codes for CASRTSGLDPYEQYF. The full variable domain, rest sourced from reference TRBV5-4 and TRBJ2-7, is ETGVTQSPTHLIKTRGQQVTLRCSSQSGHNTVSWYQQALGQGPQFIFQYYREEENGRGNFPPRFSGLQFPNYSSELNVNALELDDSALYLCASRTSGLDPYEQYFGPGTRLTVT.

The rearrangement uses TRBV9 and TRBJ2-2; 8 bases map to TRBD2. After removal of 2 bases from V and 0 bases from J, the junction contained 3 bases not matched to a gene. The CDR3 totals 16 residues. The germline gives CDR1 SGDLS, CDR2 YYNGEE. CDR3 in amino acids: CASSVERGSNTGELFF. The CDR3 DNA follows: TGTGCCAGCAGCGTTGAGCGGGGGTCGAACACCGGGGAGCTGTTTTTT.

This chain links TRBV27 with TRBJ2-7; unclear D gene. The CDR3 is made up of 13 amino acids. The germline V and J ends were trimmed by 5 bases and 1 base, with 9 bases remaining between them. Germline CDR1 MNHEY, CDR2 SMNVEV (reference sequence). DNA of the CDR3: TGTGCCAGCAGTCCCTACCCTTCCTACGAGCAGTACTTC. It yields the protein CASSPYPSYEQYF.

The rearrangement uses TRBV6-4 and TRBJ2-2, with 8 positions matching TRBD2. Losses at the gene ends were 3 bases for V and 3 bases for J; bases not matched to a gene: 0. This CDR3 has 14 amino acids. Germline CDR1 is MRHNA and CDR2 is SNTAGT. CDR3 region: CASSEAGDTGELFF. Written as DNA, the CDR3 is TGTGCCAGCAGTGAAGCGGGGGACACCGGGGAGCTGTTTTTT.

The chain links TRBV19 to TRBJ2-5; D unresolved. CDR1 LNHDA and CDR2 SQIVND come from the germline V gene (reference sequence). This CDR3 is built from 15 residues. V gave up 3 bases and J gave up 3 bases, with 14 bases separating them. The CDR3 loop reads CASSIGLGSEETQYF. The CDR3 DNA reads as TGTGCCAGTAGTATCGGTCTGGGAAGCGAAGAGACCCAGTACTTC. The variable domain in full, with the rest retrieved from reference TRBV19 and TRBJ2-5, is DGGITQSPKYLFRKEGQNVTLSCEQNLNHDAMYWYRQDPGQGLRLIYYSQIVNDFQKGDIAEGYSVSREKKESFPLTVTSAQKNPTAFYLCASSIGLGSEETQYFGPGTRLLVL.

The CDR3 nucleotides read TGTGCCAGCAGCTTAGCGTTGGGGAGGAGCTCCTATAATTCACCCCTCCACTTT. Its protein product is CASSLALGRSSYNSPLHF. The V gene is TRBV7-2, the J gene TRBJ1-6; D remains ambiguous. CDR3 length: 18 amino acids. Trimming pared 0 bases from V and 0 bases from J, leaving 12 bases between. Per germline, CDR1 SGHTA and CDR2 FQGNSA. The whole variable domain, remainder taken from reference TRBV7-2 and TRBJ1-6, is GAGVSQSPSNKVTEKGKDVELRCDPISGHTALYWYRQSLGQGLEFLIYFQGNSAPDKSGLPSDRFSAERTGGSVSTLTIQRTQQEDSAVYLCASSLALGRSSYNSPLHFGNGTRLTVT.